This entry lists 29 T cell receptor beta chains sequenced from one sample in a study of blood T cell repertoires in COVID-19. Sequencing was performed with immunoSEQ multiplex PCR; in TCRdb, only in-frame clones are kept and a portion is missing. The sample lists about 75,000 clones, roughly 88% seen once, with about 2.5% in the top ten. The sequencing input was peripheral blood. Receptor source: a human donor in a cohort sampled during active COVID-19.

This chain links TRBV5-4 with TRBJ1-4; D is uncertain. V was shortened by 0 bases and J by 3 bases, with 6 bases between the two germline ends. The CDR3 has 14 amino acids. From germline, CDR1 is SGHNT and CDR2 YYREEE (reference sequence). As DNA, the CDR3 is TGTGCCAGCAGCTTGGCGTCGGCTAATGAAAAACTGTTTTTT. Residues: CASSLASANEKLFF.

The CDR3 DNA reads TGTGCCAGCAGCCAAACGGGGGGCCGCGGGTCCAGTGAGCAGTTCTTC. Its translation is CASSQTGGRGSSEQFF. The genes are TRBV4-2 and TRBJ2-1; D might be TRBD2 (7 bases). The CDR3 contains 16 residues. In germline, CDR1 is LGHNA, CDR2 YNFKEQ. Trimming removed 2 bases at V and 9 bases at J, with 20 bases between.

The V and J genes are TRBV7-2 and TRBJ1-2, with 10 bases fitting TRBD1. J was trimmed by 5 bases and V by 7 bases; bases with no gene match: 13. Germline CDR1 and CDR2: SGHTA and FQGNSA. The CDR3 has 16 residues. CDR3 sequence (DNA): TGTGCCAGCACCACAGACTACAGGACAGGGGGATATGGCTACACCTTC. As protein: CASTTDYRTGGYGYTF.

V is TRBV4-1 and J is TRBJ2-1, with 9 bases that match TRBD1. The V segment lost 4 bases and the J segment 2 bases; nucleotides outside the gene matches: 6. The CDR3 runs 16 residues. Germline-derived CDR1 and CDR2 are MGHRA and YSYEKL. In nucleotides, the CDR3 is TGCGCCAGCAGCCGCACCGGGACAGGGCCCTACAATGAGCAGTTCTTC. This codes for CASSRTGTGPYNEQFF.

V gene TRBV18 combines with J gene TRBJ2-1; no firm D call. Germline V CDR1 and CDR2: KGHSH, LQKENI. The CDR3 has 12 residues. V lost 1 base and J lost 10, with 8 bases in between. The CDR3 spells CASSPLTQEQFF. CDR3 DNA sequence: TGTGCCAGCTCACCACTGACACAAGAGCAGTTCTTC.

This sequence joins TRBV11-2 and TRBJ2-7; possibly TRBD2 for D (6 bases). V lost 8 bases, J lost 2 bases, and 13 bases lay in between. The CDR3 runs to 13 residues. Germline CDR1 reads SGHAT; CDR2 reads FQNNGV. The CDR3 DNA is TGTGCCAGCTTGGGGGGATTAACCTACGAGCAGTACTTC. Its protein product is CASLGGLTYEQYF. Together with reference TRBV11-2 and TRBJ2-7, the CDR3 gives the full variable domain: EAGVAQSPRYKIIEKRQSVAFWCNPISGHATLYWYQQILGQGPKLLIQFQNNGVVDDSQLPKDRFSAERLKGVDSTLKIQPAKLEDSAVYLCASLGGLTYEQYFGPGTRLTVT.

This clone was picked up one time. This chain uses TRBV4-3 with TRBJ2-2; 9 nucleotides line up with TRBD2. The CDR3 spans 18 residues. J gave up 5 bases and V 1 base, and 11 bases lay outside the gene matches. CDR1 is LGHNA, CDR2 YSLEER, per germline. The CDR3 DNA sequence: TGCGCCAGCAGCCAAGTCAGCCTGGGGCTAGCGGGGACCGGGGAGCTGTTTTTT. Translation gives CASSQVSLGLAGTGELFF.

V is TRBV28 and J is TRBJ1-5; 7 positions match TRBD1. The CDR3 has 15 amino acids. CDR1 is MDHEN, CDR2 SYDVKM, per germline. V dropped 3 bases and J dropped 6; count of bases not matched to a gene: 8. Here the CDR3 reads CASSLGGPGGQPQHF. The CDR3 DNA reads TGTGCCAGCAGTTTGGGGGGACCAGGGGGTCAGCCCCAGCATTTT.

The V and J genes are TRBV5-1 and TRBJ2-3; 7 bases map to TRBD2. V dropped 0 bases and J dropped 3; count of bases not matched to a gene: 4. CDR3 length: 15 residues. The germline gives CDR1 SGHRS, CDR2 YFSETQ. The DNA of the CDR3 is TGCGCCAGCAGCTTGGTAACGCGGGGGACAGATACGCAGTATTTT. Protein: CASSLVTRGTDTQYF. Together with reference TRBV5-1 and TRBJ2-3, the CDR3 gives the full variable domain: KAGVTQTPRYLIKTRGQQVTLSCSPISGHRSVSWYQQTPGQGLQFLFEYFSETQRNKGNFPGRFSGRQFSNSRSEMNVSTLELGDSALYLCASSLVTRGTDTQYFGPGTRLTVL.

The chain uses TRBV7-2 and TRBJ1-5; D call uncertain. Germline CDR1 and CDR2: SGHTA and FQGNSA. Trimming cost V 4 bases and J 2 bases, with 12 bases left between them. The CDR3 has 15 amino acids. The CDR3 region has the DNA TGTGCCAGCAGCTCCGGGGTGGCGGGCAATCAGCCCCAGCATTTT. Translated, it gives CASSSGVAGNQPQHF.

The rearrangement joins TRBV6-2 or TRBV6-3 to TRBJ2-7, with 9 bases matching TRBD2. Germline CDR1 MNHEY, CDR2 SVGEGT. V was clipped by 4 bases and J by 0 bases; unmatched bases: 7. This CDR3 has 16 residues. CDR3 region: CASSSPFSGSSYEQYF. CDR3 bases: TGTGCCAGCAGTTCCCCTTTTAGCGGGAGCTCCTACGAGCAGTACTTC.

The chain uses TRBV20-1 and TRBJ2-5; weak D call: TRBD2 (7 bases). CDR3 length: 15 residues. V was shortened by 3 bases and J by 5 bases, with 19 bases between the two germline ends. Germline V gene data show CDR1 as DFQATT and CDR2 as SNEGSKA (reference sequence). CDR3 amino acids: CSASTQTRGGETQYF. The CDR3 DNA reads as TGCAGTGCTAGTACCCAGACTAGGGGGGGGGAGACCCAGTACTTC.

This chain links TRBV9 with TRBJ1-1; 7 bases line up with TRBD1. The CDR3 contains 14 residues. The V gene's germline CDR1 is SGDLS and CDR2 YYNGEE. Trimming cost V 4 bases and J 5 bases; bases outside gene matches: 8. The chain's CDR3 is CASSLGTANTEAFF. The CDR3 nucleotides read TGTGCCAGCAGCCTCGGGACAGCGAATACTGAAGCTTTCTTT.

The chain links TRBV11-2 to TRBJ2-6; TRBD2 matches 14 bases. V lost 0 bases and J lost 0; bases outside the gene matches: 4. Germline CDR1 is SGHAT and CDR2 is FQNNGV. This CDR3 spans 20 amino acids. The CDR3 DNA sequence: TGTGCCAGCAGCTTAGAGGGACTAGCGGGGGACTACTCTGGGGCCAACGTCCTGACTTTC. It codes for CASSLEGLAGDYSGANVLTF.

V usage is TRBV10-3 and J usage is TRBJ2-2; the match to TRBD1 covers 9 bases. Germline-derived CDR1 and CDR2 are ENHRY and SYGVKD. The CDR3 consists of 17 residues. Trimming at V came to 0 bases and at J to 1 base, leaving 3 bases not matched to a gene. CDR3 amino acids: CAISESTGGGNTGELFF. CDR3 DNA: TGTGCCATCAGTGAGTCCACAGGGGGCGGGAACACCGGGGAGCTGTTTTTT.

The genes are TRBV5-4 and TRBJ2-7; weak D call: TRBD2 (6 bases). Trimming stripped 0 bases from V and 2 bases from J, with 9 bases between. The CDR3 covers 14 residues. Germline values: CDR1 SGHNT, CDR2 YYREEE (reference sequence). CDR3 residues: CASSLGGETYEQYF. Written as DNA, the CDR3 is TGTGCCAGCAGCTTGGGGGGGGAAACCTACGAGCAGTACTTC.

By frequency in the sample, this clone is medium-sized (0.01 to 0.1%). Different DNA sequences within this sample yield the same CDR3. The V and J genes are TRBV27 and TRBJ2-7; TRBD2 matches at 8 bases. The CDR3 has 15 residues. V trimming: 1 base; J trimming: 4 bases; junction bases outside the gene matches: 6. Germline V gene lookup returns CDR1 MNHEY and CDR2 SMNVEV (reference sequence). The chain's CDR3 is CASSLLAGQKYEQYF. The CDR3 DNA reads TGTGCCAGCAGTTTATTAGCGGGGCAAAAATACGAGCAGTACTTC.

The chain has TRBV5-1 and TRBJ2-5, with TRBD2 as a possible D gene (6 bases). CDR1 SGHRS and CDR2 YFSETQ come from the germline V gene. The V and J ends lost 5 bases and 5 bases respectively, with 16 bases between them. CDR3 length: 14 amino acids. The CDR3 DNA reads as TGCGCCAGCAGGGTTAGCGGAGGGAGGGAGACCCAGTACTTC. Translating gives CASRVSGGRETQYF.

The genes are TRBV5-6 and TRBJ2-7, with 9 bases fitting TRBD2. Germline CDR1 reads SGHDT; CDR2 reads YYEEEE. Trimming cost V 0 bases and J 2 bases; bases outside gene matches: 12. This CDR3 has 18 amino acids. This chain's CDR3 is CASSLVLRRLAGTYEQYF. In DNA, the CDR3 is TGTGCCAGCAGCTTGGTTTTACGGCGGCTAGCGGGAACCTACGAGCAGTACTTC. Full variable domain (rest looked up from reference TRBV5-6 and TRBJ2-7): DAGVTQSPTHLIKTRGQQVTLRCSPKSGHDTVSWYQQALGQGPQFIFQYYEEEERQRGNFPDRFSGHQFPNYSSELNVNALLLGDSALYLCASSLVLRRLAGTYEQYFGPGTRLTVT.

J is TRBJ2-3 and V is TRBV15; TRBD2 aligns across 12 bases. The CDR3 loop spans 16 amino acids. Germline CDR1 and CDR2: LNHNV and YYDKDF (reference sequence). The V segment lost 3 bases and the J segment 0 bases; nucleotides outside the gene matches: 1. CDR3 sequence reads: CATSSGTSGSTDTQYF. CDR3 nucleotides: TGTGCCACCAGCAGTGGGACTAGCGGGAGCACAGATACGCAGTATTTT.

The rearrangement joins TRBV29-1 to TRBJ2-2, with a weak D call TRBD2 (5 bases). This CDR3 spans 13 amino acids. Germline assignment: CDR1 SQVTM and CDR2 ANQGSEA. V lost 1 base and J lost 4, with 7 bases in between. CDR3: CSVEGGRTGELFF. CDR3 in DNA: TGCAGCGTTGAAGGAGGGCGCACCGGGGAGCTGTTTTTT.

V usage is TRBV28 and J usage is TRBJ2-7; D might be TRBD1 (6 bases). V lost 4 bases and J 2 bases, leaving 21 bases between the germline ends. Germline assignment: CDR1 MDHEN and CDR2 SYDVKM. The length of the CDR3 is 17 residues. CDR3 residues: CASSSLPSGGRAYEQYF. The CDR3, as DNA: TGTGCCAGCAGTTCCCTACCCTCTGGGGGCAGGGCCTACGAGCAGTACTTC. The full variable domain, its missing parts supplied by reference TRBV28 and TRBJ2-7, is DVKVTQSSRYLVKRTGEKVFLECVQDMDHENMFWYRQDPGLGLRLIYFSYDVKMKEKGDIPEGYSVSREKKERFSLILESASTNQTSMYLCASSSLPSGGRAYEQYFGPGTRLTVT.

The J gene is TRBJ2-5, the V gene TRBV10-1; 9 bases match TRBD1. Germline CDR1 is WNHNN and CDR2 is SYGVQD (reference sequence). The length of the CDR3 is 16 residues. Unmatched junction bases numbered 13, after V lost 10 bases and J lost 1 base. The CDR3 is CAIGQGRVSFQETQYF. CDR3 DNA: TGCGCCATAGGACAGGGGAGAGTTTCTTTCCAAGAGACCCAGTACTTC.

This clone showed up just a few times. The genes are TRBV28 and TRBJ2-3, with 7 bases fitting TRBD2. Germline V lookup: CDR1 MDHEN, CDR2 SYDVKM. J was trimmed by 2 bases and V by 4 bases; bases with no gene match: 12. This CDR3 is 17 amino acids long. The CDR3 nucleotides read TGTGCCAGCAGTTCTCCCTTAGGGCTAGCGGACACAGATACGCAGTATTTT. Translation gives CASSSPLGLADTDTQYF.

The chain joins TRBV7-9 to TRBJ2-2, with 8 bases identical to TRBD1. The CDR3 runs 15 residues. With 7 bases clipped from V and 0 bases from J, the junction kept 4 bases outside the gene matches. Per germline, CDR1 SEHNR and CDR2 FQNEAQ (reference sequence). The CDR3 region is CASIGTGTNTGELFF. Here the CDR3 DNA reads TGTGCCAGCATCGGGACAGGCACGAACACCGGGGAGCTGTTTTTT.

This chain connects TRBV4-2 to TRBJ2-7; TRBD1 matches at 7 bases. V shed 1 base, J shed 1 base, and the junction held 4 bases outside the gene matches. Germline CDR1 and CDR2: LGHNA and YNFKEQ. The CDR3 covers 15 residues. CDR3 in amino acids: CASSQGADRSYEQYF. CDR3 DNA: TGTGCCAGCAGCCAAGGGGCGGACAGGTCCTACGAGCAGTACTTC.

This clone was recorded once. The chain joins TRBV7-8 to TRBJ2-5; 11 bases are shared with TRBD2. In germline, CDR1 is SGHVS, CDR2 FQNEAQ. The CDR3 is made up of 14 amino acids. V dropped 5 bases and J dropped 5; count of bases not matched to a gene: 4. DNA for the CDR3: TGTGCCAGCAGCCTTAGCGGGAGGGGGGAGACCCAGTACTTC. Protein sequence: CASSLSGRGETQYF.

This chain's CDR3 is CASSFPTPNYGYTF. For the CDR3, the DNA is TGTGCCAGCAGCTTCCCTACTCCTAACTATGGCTACACCTTC. The rearrangement joins TRBV7-9 to TRBJ1-2; no firm D call. Germline CDR1 SEHNR, CDR2 FQNEAQ (reference sequence). V lost 3 bases and J lost 0, with 8 bases in between. The CDR3 is made up of 14 amino acids. The variable domain in full, completed from reference TRBV7-9 and TRBJ1-2, reads DTGVSQNPRHKITKRGQNVTFRCDPISEHNRLYWYRQTLGQGPEFLTYFQNEAQLEKSRLLSDRFSAERPKGSFSTLEIQRTEQGDSAMYLCASSFPTPNYGYTFGSGTRLTVV.

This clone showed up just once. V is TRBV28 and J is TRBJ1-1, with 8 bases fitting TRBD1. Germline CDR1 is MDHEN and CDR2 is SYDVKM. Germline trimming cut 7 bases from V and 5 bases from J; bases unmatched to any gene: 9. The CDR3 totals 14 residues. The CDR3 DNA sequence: TGTGCCAGCAACCCGAGGACAGGGAAGACTGAAGCTTTCTTT. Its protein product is CASNPRTGKTEAFF.